This TCR beta chain was captured in a study of beta chain features in type 1 diabetes listed by TCRdb under 2018. Concerning the study at large: Mean age, gender distribution, total cell number and subset yield were not different between patients and healthy donors. Across all samples, approximately 100 million sorted cells were examined, and cell number per subset correlated strongly with RNA yield. In the study, recently diagnosed type 1 diabetes patients and matched healthy donors were compared on the TCRB repertoires of their sorted circulating CD4+ T cell subsets. Naive and central memory subsets were obtained from all 30 or so donors, but regulatory and stem cell-like memory subsets were isolated from only 8 patients and roughly eight healthy donors. Results and caveats for the whole study, not just this receptor: Naive, central memory and regulatory TCRB repertoires appeared more similar among patients than among healthy donors. In all four CD4+ subsets, TCRB CDR3 length was moderately but significantly shorter in type 1 diabetes patients. Sequencing cDNA rather than genomic DNA could over-represent highly expressing activated cells, although activation and CD3 levels did not differ between groups. Shorter templates might have been favored by PCR, but patient and control samples were amplified and corrected together, so both groups would have been affected equally by any skew. Patients with type 1 diabetes made fewer insertions and deleted more nucleotides at VDJ recombination sites, implying thymic rearrangement abnormalities. Only small numbers of individuals were included in the HLA sub-analyses, which left unresolved whether HLA type had any influence on TCRB rearrangement.

Turning to this clone: It has no known antigen specificity. Per-base qualities were not stored, and no clone one base away is much larger.

All of the isolated RNA was reverse transcribed with the High Capacity cDNA Reverse Transcription Kit, so expressed TCRB transcripts were sequenced. Deep immunoSEQ sequencing was applied to naive, central memory and regulatory T cell samples, giving an average of roughly 3.5 million total reads per sample. After sorted cells were lysed in RLT buffer, RNA was extracted with DNase-treated RNeasy Micro or Mini kits, with the choice depending on cell number. Each cell subset was processed separately to prevent cross-contamination, with patient and healthy donor samples processed together. TCRB sequences were amplified from cDNA with the immunoSEQ multiplex PCR, producing 87-bp fragments spanning the CDR3 region. Amplicons were sequenced on the Illumina HiSeq platform. From the authors' description of their analysis: Synthetic template baselines were used to correct PCR bias computationally, reads within Hamming distance 2 were collapsed together, and singletons that could not be merged were discarded. Reads were aligned to IMGT to assign V, D and J genes, CDR3 length, and insertions or deletions at six rearrangement sites. Clonotype counts were normalized to sorted cell number within each subset before computing true diversity and Gini coefficients with the tcR R package. The overlap coefficient, calculated on TCRB nucleotide sequences, was used to quantify repertoire sharing. Out-of-frame TCRB sequences from naive cells were analyzed as a proxy for the pre-selection repertoire. TCRdb provides this immuneACCESS table in a form limited to in-frame rearrangements. Some clones are lacking; in checked studies, under half of them reflect an unresolved V gene, and why the rest are absent is not known. V, J and clone size were drawn from that table, and D and trimming were deduced from the DNA. For this sample there are fewer than 300,000 clones; approximately 10% appear just once. Around 0.017% of the sample is in the top ten clones.

Each donor gave one peripheral blood draw, roughly 0.12 L on average, collected into heparinised tubes. Naive, central memory, regulatory and stem cell-like memory CD4+ T cells were sorted on a BD FACSAria II using a panel including CD45RO, CCR7, CD25, CD127, CD95 and CD27. All sorted populations exceeded 95% purity. PBMCs were separated immediately by Lymphoprep density gradient centrifugation and were stained directly, without being cultured. Samples were stained and sorted in pairs, with one healthy donor and one patient per experiment, so that batch effects were minimized. Sequencing was done on a sample of naive CD4+ T cells from blood. The sample's cell subset or site label is to be understood as: true naive CD4+ T cells. This TCR derives from a man younger than 45 with type 1 diabetes.

This receptor has the CDR3 CASSLRLGGNYGYTF. The nucleotide sequence is given as TGTGCCAGCAGTTTACGGTTGGGCGGGAACTATGGCTACACCTTC. This receptor chain uses TRBV27 and TRBJ1-2; no D gene is confidently identified. V sheds 2 bases and J sheds 2 bases, leaving 12 bases between their ends. Its CDR3 holds 15 amino acids, cysteine through phenylalanine. The read is trimmed to its CDR3 DNA, 45 bases read in frame from base 1. Per the germline V gene (reference sequence), MNHEY is the CDR1 and SMNVEV is the CDR2.